A single TCR beta chain is shown here with its context. The entry originates in a study of T cell responses to AZD1222 COVID-19 vaccine. The CDR3 is 14 amino acids. CDR1 is MGHDK, CDR2 SYGVNS, per germline. V shed 4 bases, J shed 0 bases, and the junction held 3 bases outside the gene matches. Only in-frame clones appear in the TCRdb table, and some are missing; sequencing was by immunoSEQ multiplex PCR. The table lists approximately 190,000 clones, approximately 94% of them singletons. The V and J genes are TRBV25-1 and TRBJ2-7, with 7 bases aligning to TRBD2. This clonotype originated in an adult in good health. The source was peripheral blood, collected on day 0 of AZD1222 vaccination. The CDR3 region has the DNA TGTGCCAGCAGTGGGAGCGGGAACTCCTACGAGCAGTACTTC. This translates into CASSGSGNSYEQYF.